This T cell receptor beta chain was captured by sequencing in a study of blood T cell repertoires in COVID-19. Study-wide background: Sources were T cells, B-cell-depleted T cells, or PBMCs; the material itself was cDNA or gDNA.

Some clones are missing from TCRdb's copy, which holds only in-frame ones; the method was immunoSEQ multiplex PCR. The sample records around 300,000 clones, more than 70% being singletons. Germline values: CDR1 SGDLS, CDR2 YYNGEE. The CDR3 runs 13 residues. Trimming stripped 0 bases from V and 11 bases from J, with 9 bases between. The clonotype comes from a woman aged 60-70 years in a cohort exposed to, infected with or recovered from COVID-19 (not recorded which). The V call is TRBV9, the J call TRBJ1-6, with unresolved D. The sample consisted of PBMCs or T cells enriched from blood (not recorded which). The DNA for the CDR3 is TGTGCCAGCAGCGTAGGAACGGGTGCACCCCTCCACTTT. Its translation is CASSVGTGAPLHF.